This entry features one T cell receptor (beta chain) sequence. The repertoire was sequenced with immunoSEQ multiplex PCR; TCRdb's copy has only in-frame clones and lacks some. The sample lists 170,000 or so clones; around 87% were seen once. This specimen comes from a study of T cell responses to AZD1222 COVID-19 vaccine. Trimming took off 1 base at V and 5 bases at J, with 7 bases between the two ends. From germline, CDR1 is SGHAT and CDR2 FQNNGV. CDR3 size: 13 residues. This receptor was identified in an adult in good health. This material consisted of peripheral blood, taken on day 0 of AZD1222 vaccination. The chain couples TRBV11-2 to TRBJ2-3, with unresolved D. In DNA, the CDR3 is TGTGCCAGCAGCTTAGTTTTTAGAGATACGCAGTATTTT. This translates into CASSLVFRDTQYF.